The 3 T cell receptor beta chains listed next were all sequenced from one sample in a study of T-cell reconstitution after alpha-beta-depleted transplantation in children. TCRbeta library construction was performed incorporating unique molecular identifiers. TCRdb used MiXCR to reprocess the PCR reads, holding one entry per CDR3 protein. The table shows around 380,000 distinct CDR3 sequences, with under 13% occurring only once. This material consisted of PBMCs from the stem cell graft donor, taken from the stem cell graft. These receptors all come from a human donor who donated a stem cell graft to a child with acute myeloid leukemia.

In this sample, this clonotype turned up many times. The CDR3 loop reads CASSPGGGENEQFF. Here the CDR3 DNA reads TGTGCCAGCAGCCCCGGAGGGGGCGAAAATGAGCAGTTCTTC. V usage is TRBV3-1 and J usage is TRBJ2-1; D might be TRBD1 (7 bases). CDR1 and CDR2 (germline): LGHDT, YNNKEL (reference sequence). The CDR3 extends over 14 amino acids. The ends were cut back, 4 bases at V and 7 bases at J, with 14 bases in the middle.

The rearrangement links TRBV9 to TRBJ2-1, with D unclear. The CDR3 is made up of 13 amino acids. Germline values: CDR1 SGDLS, CDR2 YYNGEE. Trimming took off 1 base at V and 8 bases at J, with 10 bases between the two ends. Written as DNA, the CDR3 is TGTGCCAGCAGCGTACGGCCCTCAGATGAGCAGTTCTTC. This codes for CASSVRPSDEQFF.

The sample holds many counts of this clonotype. The chain links TRBV20-1 to TRBJ2-1; 13 bases are a match to TRBD2. The CDR3 covers 15 residues. The trim removed 5 bases at V and 1 base at J, leaving 2 bases unmatched. Germline V CDR1 and CDR2: DFQATT, SNEGSKA (reference sequence). The CDR3 DNA follows: TGCAGTGCTGGACTAGCGGGAGTTTCCTACAATGAGCAGTTCTTC. It codes for CSAGLAGVSYNEQFF.